This record covers a single T cell receptor (beta chain). The antigen is undetermined. This CDR3 has 16 amino acids. J was trimmed by 7 bases and V by 5 bases; bases with no gene match: 11. CDR1 and CDR2 (germline): SEHNR, FQNEAQ (reference sequence). The table came from immunoSEQ multiplex PCR; TCRdb's copy has only in-frame clones and leaves some out. The data show 120,000 to 150,000 clones, approximately 90% seen once. The sample belongs to a study of T cell responses to AZD1222 COVID-19 vaccine. Study conclusions and caveats: Elevations in Spike-specific TCR breadth and depth followed administration of two AZD1222 doses. A mostly white British donor set with more females was recruited, and clonal diversity was possibly underestimated. Unmutated regions of variants are reportedly targeted by nearly half of spike-specific TCRs.

This chain connects TRBV7-9 to TRBJ2-1, with TRBD1 identical over 10 bases. The sequence was obtained from an adult who received the AZD1222 COVID-19 vaccine. This sample comprised peripheral blood, obtained 28 days after the second AZD1222 dose. CDR3 coding DNA: TGTGCCAGCAGCCCACTAGGGACAGGGGATAAGAATGAGCAGTTCTTC. Residues: CASSPLGTGDKNEQFF.